The entry below describes one TCR beta chain. Its antigen remains unidentified. 13 Jbeta primers and 60 Vbeta primers were used for the PCR. Clones were sequenced by immunoSEQ multiplex PCR, and TCRdb holds only the in-frame ones, with some missing. The sample includes approximately 190,000 clones, about 70% of them seen just once. These data belong to a study of cytomegalovirus exposure and HLA in healthy donors. Study-level results: Excluded: some indistinguishable V segments such as TRBV6-2 and TRBV6-3.

The CDR3 runs 14 residues. Germline loops: CDR1 MNHEY, CDR2 SVGAGI. The V and J ends lost 5 bases and 4 bases, in that order; junction bases with no gene match: 4. The clonotype comes from a man aged 40-49 years in good health and CMV-seropositive. The V call is TRBV6-5, the J call TRBJ1-1, with TRBD1 matching 10 bases. The specimen was PBMCs. The CDR3 is CASSPGTGVTEAFF. CDR3 in DNA: TGTGCCAGCAGTCCCGGGACAGGGGTCACTGAAGCTTTCTTT.